This TCR beta chain was documented in a study of CDR3 diversity in severe acne. This CDR3 region has 16 residues. V was pared by 4 bases and J by 6 bases, with 5 bases of the junction left unmatched. Germline values: CDR1 MNHEY, CDR2 SMNVEV (reference sequence). MiXCR, applied by TCRdb to the PCR reads, yields one record per CDR3 protein. The table has about 84,000 distinct CDR3 sequences, under 65% seen once. This clonotype occurred once. V and J are TRBV27 and TRBJ2-1; 14 nucleotides match TRBD2. Sequenced material: blood. The clonotype comes from a male donor in good health, without acne. In DNA form, the CDR3 reads TGTGCCAGCAGTTACCTCGGACTAGCGGGGGGCAATGAGCAGTTCTTC. The encoded protein is CASSYLGLAGGNEQFF.